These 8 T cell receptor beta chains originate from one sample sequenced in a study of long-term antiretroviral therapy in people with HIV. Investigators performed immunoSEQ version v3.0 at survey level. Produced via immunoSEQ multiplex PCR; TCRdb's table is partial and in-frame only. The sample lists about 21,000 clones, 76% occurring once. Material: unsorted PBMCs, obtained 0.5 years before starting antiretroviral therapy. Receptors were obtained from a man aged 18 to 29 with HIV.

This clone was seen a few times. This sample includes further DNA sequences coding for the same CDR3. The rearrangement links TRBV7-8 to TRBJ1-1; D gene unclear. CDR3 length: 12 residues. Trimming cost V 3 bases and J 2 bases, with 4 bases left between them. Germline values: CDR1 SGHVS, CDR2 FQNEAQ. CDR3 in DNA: TGTGCCAGCAGCTTCATAAACACTGAAGCTTTCTTT. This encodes CASSFINTEAFF.

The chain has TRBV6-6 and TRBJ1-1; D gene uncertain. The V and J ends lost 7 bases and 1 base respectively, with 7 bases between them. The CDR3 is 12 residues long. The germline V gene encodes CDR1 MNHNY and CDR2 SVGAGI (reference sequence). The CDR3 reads CASIRGNTEAFF. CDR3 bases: TGTGCCAGCATACGCGGGAACACTGAAGCTTTCTTT.

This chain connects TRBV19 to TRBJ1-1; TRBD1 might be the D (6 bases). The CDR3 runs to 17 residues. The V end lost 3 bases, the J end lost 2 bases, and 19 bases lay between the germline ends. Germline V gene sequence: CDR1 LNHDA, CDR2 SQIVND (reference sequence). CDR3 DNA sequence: TGTGCCAGTAGTATGGATTCCTCGGGACACTTCAACACTGAAGCTTTCTTT. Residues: CASSMDSSGHFNTEAFF.

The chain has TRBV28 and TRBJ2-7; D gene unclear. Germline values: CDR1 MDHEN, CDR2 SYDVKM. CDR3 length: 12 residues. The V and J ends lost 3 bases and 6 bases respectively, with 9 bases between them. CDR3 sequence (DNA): TGTGCCAGCAGTTTCGAGAGGAGCGAGCAGTACTTC. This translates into CASSFERSEQYF.

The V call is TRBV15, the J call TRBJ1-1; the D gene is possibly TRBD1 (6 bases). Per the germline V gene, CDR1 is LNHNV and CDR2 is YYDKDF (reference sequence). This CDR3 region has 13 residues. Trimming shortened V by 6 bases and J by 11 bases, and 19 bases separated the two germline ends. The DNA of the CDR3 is TGTGCCACCAGACGCCGAGGGGACATGGAGGCTTTCTTT. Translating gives CATRRRGDMEAFF.

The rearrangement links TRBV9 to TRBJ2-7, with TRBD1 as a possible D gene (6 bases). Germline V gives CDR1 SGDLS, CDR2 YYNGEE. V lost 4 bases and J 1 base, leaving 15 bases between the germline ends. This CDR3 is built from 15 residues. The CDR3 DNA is TGTGCCAGCAGCCCCTCAGGACAGCCGTCCTACGAGCAGTACTTC. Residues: CASSPSGQPSYEQYF.

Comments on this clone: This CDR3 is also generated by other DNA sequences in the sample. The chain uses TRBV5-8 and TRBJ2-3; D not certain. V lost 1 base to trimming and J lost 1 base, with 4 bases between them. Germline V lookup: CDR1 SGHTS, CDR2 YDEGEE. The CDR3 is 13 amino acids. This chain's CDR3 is CASSLWGTDTQYF. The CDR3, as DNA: TGTGCCAGCAGCTTGTGGGGCACAGATACGCAGTATTTT.

The CDR3 bases are TGTGCCAGCAGTGACTCAGACAGGGCGACTGAAGCTTTCTTT. Translation: CASSDSDRATEAFF. The genes are TRBV6-4 and TRBJ1-1; 7 positions match TRBD1. Trimming removed 0 bases from V and 5 bases from J; junction bases left unmatched: 3. Germline assignment: CDR1 MRHNA and CDR2 SNTAGT. This CDR3 is 14 amino acids long.